These 15 T cell receptor beta chains share one sample of origin, sequenced in a study of tumor-infiltrating lymphocytes in primary liver carcinoma. Unsorted whole blood yielded blood RNA, and germline DNA was extracted as well. The investigators made TCR beta cDNA from approximately 510 ng total RNA, using a constant-region primer. What produced the TCR beta libraries was three nested multiplex PCR rounds using slightly modified ARM-PCR. TRBV1-TRBV30 forward primers paired with a C-beta reverse primer were used in the first two PCR rounds, which ran 9 to 10 cycles each. TCRdb fed the multiplex PCR reads into MiXCR, producing one record per CDR3 protein. This sample has about 310,000 distinct CDR3 sequences, with 50% to 75% found just once. The specimen sequenced was peripheral blood. These receptors were collected from a woman younger than 45 with primary liver carcinoma and hepatitis B virus infection.

This clonotype was seen a handful of times. V gene TRBV5-4 combines with J gene TRBJ2-2; D is uncertain. The CDR3 runs to 12 residues. V lost 0 bases to trimming and J lost 7 bases, with 4 bases between them. The germline V gene encodes CDR1 SGHNT and CDR2 YYREEE (reference sequence). The CDR3 spells CASSLGNGELFF. The CDR3, as DNA: TGTGCCAGCAGCTTGGGCAACGGGGAGCTGTTTTTT.

Remarks on this clonotype: One base away lies a much larger clone, so this may be a sequencing read error. The chain joins TRBV6-6 to TRBJ2-5; D gene unclear. Germline CDR1 and CDR2: MNHNY and SVGAGI (reference sequence). The CDR3 is 12 amino acids. V lost 10 bases and J lost 2, with 11 bases in between. The CDR3 reads CANQNIQETQYF. As DNA, the CDR3 is TGTGCCAACCAGAATATTCAAGAGACCCAGTACTTC.

Comments on this clonotype: A single base separates this from a much larger clone, so it may be a read error. The V and J genes are TRBV4-1 and TRBJ2-5, with TRBD2 matching over 7 bases. Germline CDR1 and CDR2: MGHRA and YSYEKL. V shed 9 bases, J shed 1 base, and the junction held 11 bases outside the gene matches. CDR3 length: 15 amino acids. CDR3: CARSENLAVQETQYF. The CDR3 nucleotides are TGCGCCAGAAGCGAAAATCTAGCGGTCCAAGAGACCCAGTACTTC.

This clonotype was seen more than once but under ten times. This CDR3 is CASSILGQGYEQYF. CDR3 nucleotide sequence: TGCGCCAGCAGCATCCTGGGACAGGGCTACGAGCAGTACTTC. The chain recombines TRBV5-1 with TRBJ2-7; 9 nucleotides match TRBD1. Germline lookup yields CDR1 SGHRS and CDR2 YFSETQ. The V and J ends lost 4 bases and 3 bases, in that order; junction bases with no gene match: 5. The CDR3 totals 14 residues. Combining the CDR3 with reference TRBV5-1 and TRBJ2-7 gives the whole variable domain KAGVTQTPRYLIKTRGQQVTLSCSPISGHRSVSWYQQTPGQGLQFLFEYFSETQRNKGNFPGRFSGRQFSNSRSEMNVSTLELGDSALYLCASSILGQGYEQYFGPGTRLTVT.

The chain recombines TRBV29-1 with TRBJ1-1, with D hard to call. V was cut by 6 bases and J by 5 bases, with 16 bases left in between. Per germline, CDR1 SQVTM and CDR2 ANQGSEA. The CDR3 is made up of 13 amino acids. Here the CDR3 reads CSVGEGVETEAFF. In nucleotides, the CDR3 is TGCAGCGTCGGAGAGGGCGTGGAGACTGAAGCTTTCTTT.

V and J are TRBV5-4 and TRBJ2-1, with TRBD2 as a possible D gene (6 bases). Trimming took 3 bases from V and 16 from J, leaving 14 bases between them. Per the germline V gene, CDR1 is SGHNT and CDR2 is YYREEE (reference sequence). The CDR3 is 11 residues long. CDR3 amino acids: CASSWEALHFF. The CDR3 nucleotides read TGTGCCAGCAGCTGGGAGGCGCTTCATTTCTTC.

The CDR3 DNA follows: TGCACTACCTACTTCGGGCAAACCACAGATACGCAGTATTTT. The encoded protein is CTTYFGQTTDTQYF. The chain couples TRBV29-1 to TRBJ2-3; D gene ambiguous. The CDR3 has 14 amino acids. The germline V gene encodes CDR1 SQVTM and CDR2 ANQGSEA.

V and J are TRBV12-5 and TRBJ2-2; TRBD2 agrees at 8 bases. The junction had 7 bases not matched to a gene; V was cut back by 5 bases and J by 5 bases. The V gene's germline CDR1 is LGHNT and CDR2 FRNRAP. This CDR3 region has 15 residues. For the CDR3, the DNA is TGTGCTAGTGGTACTAGCGGTATAGGGACCGGGGAGCTGTTTTTT. This sequence encodes CASGTSGIGTGELFF.

This clonotype was counted many times. J is TRBJ2-5 and V is TRBV11-1, with D hard to call. This CDR3 region has 13 residues. With 5 bases removed from V and 4 bases from J, the gap between germline ends came to 11 bases. Per germline, CDR1 SGHAT and CDR2 FQDESV (reference sequence). For the CDR3, the DNA is TGTGCCAGCAGCCCGAATCAGTTAGAGACCCAGTACTTC. It codes for CASSPNQLETQYF. The full variable domain, its missing parts supplied by reference TRBV11-1 and TRBJ2-5, is EAEVAQSPRYKITEKSQAVAFWCDPISGHATLYWYRQILGQGPELLVQFQDESVVDDSQLPKDRFSAERLKGVDSTLKIQPAELGDSAMYLCASSPNQLETQYFGPGTRLLVL.

A remark on this clonotype: This could be a read error, since a much larger clone is one nucleotide away. This chain links TRBV4-1 with TRBJ1-4; no reliable D call. The CDR3 spans 14 residues. Germline V CDR1 and CDR2: MGHRA, YSYEKL. The CDR3 region has the DNA TGCGCCAGCAGCCAAGAGTCCACTAGTGAAAAACTGTTTTTT. Residues: CASSQESTSEKLFF.

This clonotype appeared once. The chain employs TRBV15 and TRBJ2-7; TRBD1 or TRBD2 may be the D gene (5 bases each). Germline CDR1 is LNHNV and CDR2 is YYDKDF (reference sequence). With 4 bases removed from V and 4 bases from J, the gap between germline ends came to 14 bases. This CDR3 has 14 amino acids. CDR3 in amino acids: CATSTGAEPYEQYF. The CDR3 region has the DNA TGTGCCACCAGCACCGGGGCAGAGCCTTACGAGCAGTACTTC. Combining the CDR3 with reference TRBV15 and TRBJ2-7 gives the whole variable domain DAMVIQNPRYQVTQFGKPVTLSCSQTLNHNVMYWYQQKSSQAPKLLFHYYDKDFNNEADTPDNFQSRRPNTSFCFLDIRSPGLGDTAMYLCATSTGAEPYEQYFGPGTRLTVT.

Only a few counts were recorded for this clonotype. This sequence joins TRBV12-3 or TRBV12-4 and TRBJ2-7; D is unclear. There are 14 residues in the CDR3. V was clipped by 6 bases and J by 1 base, with 13 bases between them. The CDR3 coding sequence is TGTGCCAGCAGGGTCAGATTAGAGTCCTACGAGCAGTACTTC. As protein: CASRVRLESYEQYF.

The chain has TRBV7-9 and TRBJ2-1, with 8 bases lining up with TRBD2. The germline V gene has CDR1 SEHNR and CDR2 FQNEAQ (reference sequence). CDR3 length: 17 residues. The trim removed 5 bases at V and 2 bases at J, leaving 11 bases unmatched. The CDR3 loop is CASSPLGRAFPYNEQFF. CDR3 bases: TGTGCCAGCAGCCCTCTCGGGAGGGCCTTCCCCTACAATGAGCAGTTCTTC.

This chain connects TRBV4-1 to TRBJ1-5, with TRBD1 matching 8 bases. Germline assignment: CDR1 MGHRA and CDR2 YSYEKL. Trimming took 0 bases from V and 5 from J; bases not matched to a gene: 9. The length of the CDR3 is 17 residues. The CDR3 DNA is TGCGCCAGCAGCCAAGATAGGGCAGGGGGCTTGTATCAGCCCCAGCATTTT. Amino acids: CASSQDRAGGLYQPQHF.

This clonotype was recorded a few times. The rearrangement joins TRBV28 to TRBJ2-7; the match to TRBD2 covers 7 bases. Trimming at V came to 7 bases and at J to 7 bases, leaving 19 bases not matched to a gene. This CDR3 contains 16 residues. Germline V gene lookup returns CDR1 MDHEN and CDR2 SYDVKM. This CDR3 is CASTDLRDYTHGEQYF. Here the CDR3 DNA reads TGTGCCAGCACTGACCTCCGGGACTATACCCACGGGGAGCAGTACTTC.